This TCR beta chain comes out of a study of regulatory T cells in long-lasting Graves disease. Study-level results: Newly diagnosed disease favored TRBV20-1 and TRBJ2-1 over persistent disease.

Time point defined: persistent/refractory GD, antithyroid drugs over 5 years with positive TRAb. The TCR library was made from RNA that had been extracted from PBMCs in TRIzol. CDR3 size: 14 residues. Trimming removed 3 bases from V and 6 bases from J; junction bases left unmatched: 5. Germline V CDR1 and CDR2: LNHDA, SQIVND (reference sequence). Construction of the TCR beta libraries employed iRepertoire HTBI primers in conjunction with Arm-PCR of CDR3 regions. TCRdb itself ran the multiplex PCR reads through MiXCR, one entry per CDR3 protein. The table includes more than 300,000 distinct CDR3 sequences, around 23% detected once. Of note for this clonotype: Its target is unknown.

The rearrangement joins TRBV19 to TRBJ2-4, with 7 bases fitting TRBD1. The TCR sequence derives from a woman aged 40 to 50 with Graves disease. The material sequenced was peripheral blood mononuclear cells (PBMCs), taken when the disease was refractory, from a patient treated with antithyroid drugs. CDR3 sequence reads: CASSMETGRNIQYF. As DNA, the CDR3 is TGTGCCAGTAGTATGGAGACAGGGCGAAACATTCAGTACTTC.